The 32 T cell receptor beta chains listed next were all sequenced from one sample in a study of T-cell reconstitution after alpha-beta-depleted transplantation in children (TCRdb year 2016). The sample's treatment or condition label, decoded: allogeneic hematopoietic cell transplantation with graft depleted of TCRalphabeta T cells and CD19 B cells. Receptor amplification or capture employed PCR. Sequencing relied on an Illumina HiSeq 2500. Molecular barcoding was employed in the preparation of TCR libraries, with unique molecular identifiers being used to normalize TCRbeta repertoire quantification. Starting from the raw public reads, TCRdb applied fastp trimming at Q25, assembled clones with MiXCR and retained in-frame beta chains. Under each unique CDR3 protein, matching rows form one entry showing the most common genes and DNA. Recorded for this sample are 100,000 or so distinct CDR3 sequences; 7.5% to 9% of them occurred a single time. The ten largest clones capture around 17% of the sample.

The sample was PBMCs, taken before TCRalphabeta/CD19-depleted stem cell transplant. These receptors came from a boy under 10 years old with acute lymphoblastic leukemia, due to receive a stem cell transplant.

This clonotype occurred many times. The chain recombines TRBV5-1 with TRBJ2-1; possible D gene TRBD1, 5 bases. V was shortened by 1 base and J by 9 bases, with 23 bases between the two germline ends. CDR1 is SGHRS and CDR2 is YFSETQ in the germline V gene. This CDR3 is built from 17 residues. The CDR3 coding sequence is TGCGCCAGCAGCTTGTCGCCTACGGGCAGGGCCCAGGGTGAGCAGTTCTTC. Translation: CASSLSPTGRAQGEQFF.

This chain uses TRBV29-1 with TRBJ2-3; 8 bases are a match to TRBD1. Germline assignment: CDR1 SQVTM and CDR2 ANQGSEA. With V trimmed by 8 bases and J by 6 bases, 7 bases remained unmatched. This CDR3 is 12 amino acids long. The CDR3: CSFGQGVDTQYF. In nucleotides, the CDR3 is TGCAGCTTCGGACAGGGCGTCGATACGCAGTATTTT.

This clonotype was observed a few times. This rearrangement joins TRBV6-1 to TRBJ1-2, with no clear D. Trimming took off 6 bases at V and 8 bases at J, with 16 bases between the two ends. The germline V gene has CDR1 MNHNS and CDR2 SASEGT. There are 13 residues in the CDR3. CDR3 region: CASSHDTWEGYTF. In DNA, the CDR3 is TGTGCCAGCAGCCACGACACCTGGGAGGGCTACACCTTC.

This clonotype was seen ten or more times. This chain joins TRBV6-5 and TRBJ2-2; D is perhaps TRBD1 or TRBD2 (6 bases each). Germline CDR1 MNHEY, CDR2 SVGAGI. The CDR3 is made up of 15 amino acids. V lost 5 bases and J 3 bases, leaving 13 bases between the germline ends. The CDR3 sequence is CASSPRRGYTGELFF. The CDR3 nucleotides are TGTGCCAGCAGTCCCCGGAGGGGGTACACCGGGGAGCTGTTTTTT.

This clonotype was observed many times. For the CDR3, the DNA is TGTGCCAGCAGCCCATCCCGGGGGGTTACATCCTACGAGCAGTACTTC. This codes for CASSPSRGVTSYEQYF. This rearrangement joins TRBV6-1 to TRBJ2-7, with 7 bases fitting TRBD2. The CDR3 has 16 residues. The junction had 12 bases not matched to a gene; V was cut back by 6 bases and J by 1 base. The germline gives CDR1 MNHNS, CDR2 SASEGT.

This clonotype has only a few counts. The rearrangement uses TRBV4-2 and TRBJ2-3; 13 bases match TRBD2. J was trimmed by 4 bases and V by 0 bases; bases with no gene match: 1. CDR1 LGHNA and CDR2 YNFKEQ come from the germline V gene. This CDR3 is built from 16 residues. The CDR3: CASSQDGTSGADTQYF. The CDR3 DNA follows: TGTGCCAGCAGCCAAGATGGGACTAGCGGGGCAGATACGCAGTATTTT.

In DNA form, the CDR3 reads TGTGCCAGCAGTTACGGGAGACTAGCGGGGGGCTCCTACAATGAGCAGTTCTTC. This codes for CASSYGRLAGGSYNEQFF. The V gene is TRBV6-2 or TRBV6-3, the J gene TRBJ2-1; 13 bases fit TRBD2. V trimming: 2 bases; J trimming: 0 bases; junction bases outside the gene matches: 4. The CDR3 consists of 18 residues. The germline CDR1 and CDR2 sequences are MNHEY and SVGEGT.

This chain uses TRBV12-3 or TRBV12-4 with TRBJ2-5; D gene ambiguous. The CDR3 consists of 14 residues. Trimming pared 3 bases from V and 3 bases from J, leaving 11 bases between. Here the CDR3 reads CASSFGPPKETQYF. The CDR3, as DNA: TGTGCCAGCAGTTTTGGCCCCCCCAAAGAGACCCAGTACTTC.

The sample holds many counts of this clonotype. This chain connects TRBV11-2 to TRBJ2-3; TRBD1 or TRBD2 may be the D gene (5 bases each). V lost 3 bases and J 0 bases, leaving 10 bases between the germline ends. CDR1 is SGHAT, CDR2 FQNNGV, per germline. This CDR3 has 15 amino acids. CDR3 coding DNA: TGTGCCAGCAGCTTGAACGGGGCAAGCACAGATACGCAGTATTTT. Residues: CASSLNGASTDTQYF.

This clonotype showed up many times. V usage is TRBV5-1 and J usage is TRBJ2-7; 7 bases agree with TRBD1. Germline values: CDR1 SGHRS, CDR2 YFSETQ. V was pared by 4 bases and J by 2 bases, with 6 bases of the junction left unmatched. CDR3 length: 14 amino acids. CDR3 residues: CASSLTGTAYEQYF. The CDR3 DNA is TGCGCCAGCAGCCTTACCGGGACAGCCTACGAGCAGTACTTC.

This chain uses TRBV3-1 with TRBJ2-7; D perhaps matches TRBD1 (6 bases). The germline gives CDR1 LGHDT, CDR2 YNNKEL (reference sequence). The CDR3 consists of 16 residues. V was trimmed by 5 bases and J by 5 bases, leaving 22 bases between them. The CDR3 protein is CASSENQGSPSDEQYF. The DNA for the CDR3 is TGTGCCAGCAGCGAAAACCAGGGGAGTCCTTCGGACGAGCAGTACTTC.

The chain joins TRBV5-1 to TRBJ2-3, with D perhaps being TRBD1 or TRBD2 (5 bases each). The V gene lost 7 bases and the J gene lost 0 bases, with 12 bases spanning the gap. Looked up from germline, CDR1 is SGHRS and CDR2 is YFSETQ. The CDR3 totals 14 residues. The chain's CDR3 is CASGGGPSTDTQYF. The CDR3 DNA follows: TGCGCCAGCGGTGGGGGACCTAGCACAGATACGCAGTATTTT.

J is TRBJ2-7 and V is TRBV3-1; D could derive from TRBD1 or TRBD2 (5 bases each). This CDR3 spans 14 amino acids. Germline V gives CDR1 LGHDT, CDR2 YNNKEL (reference sequence). V was pared by 1 base and J by 2 bases, with 9 bases between. CDR3 DNA: TGTGCCAGCAGCCAAGCCGGGGCCACCTACGAGCAGTACTTC. Its translation: CASSQAGATYEQYF.

Note on this clonotype: Its ends do not fully match the called genes, so a read error is possible. The gene calls are TRBV23-1 and TRBJ2-5; tentatively, D is TRBD2 (6 bases). TRBV23-1 is known as an ORF, though its function is uncertain. The CDR3 extends over 14 amino acids. CDR3 coding DNA: TGTGCCATCGGCCCGCGGCGGGGCGGCGAGACCCAGTACTTC. Its translation: CAIGPRRGGETQYF.

In its sample, this clonotype was seen a few times. The rearrangement uses TRBV5-1 and TRBJ2-7, with TRBD1 as a possible D gene (6 bases). CDR3 length: 12 amino acids. Germline V lookup: CDR1 SGHRS, CDR2 YFSETQ. Trimming cost V 3 bases and J 5 bases, with 9 bases left between them. The CDR3 sequence: CASSWDTDEQYF. CDR3 DNA sequence: TGCGCCAGCAGCTGGGACACCGACGAGCAGTACTTC.

This clonotype has a count of ten or more. The chain couples TRBV10-3 to TRBJ1-1, with a possible D match to TRBD1 (5 bases). This CDR3 spans 15 amino acids. Germline-derived CDR1 and CDR2 are ENHRY and SYGVKD. V was clipped by 4 bases and J by 4 bases, with 16 bases between them. CDR3 coding DNA: TGTGCCATCAGTGTTTTAGGGGCGCCGGCCACTGAAGCTTTCTTT. Translation gives CAISVLGAPATEAFF.

The chain combines TRBV5-1 with TRBJ1-2, with 7 bases identical to TRBD1. The V segment lost 0 bases and the J segment 2 bases; nucleotides outside the gene matches: 4. The CDR3 totals 15 residues. Germline V CDR1 and CDR2: SGHRS, YFSETQ. Here the CDR3 reads CASSLEYRGNYGYTF. The CDR3, as DNA: TGCGCCAGCAGCTTGGAATACAGGGGCAACTATGGCTACACCTTC. Supplemented by reference TRBV5-1 and TRBJ1-2, the full variable domain reads KAGVTQTPRYLIKTRGQQVTLSCSPISGHRSVSWYQQTPGQGLQFLFEYFSETQRNKGNFPGRFSGRQFSNSRSEMNVSTLELGDSALYLCASSLEYRGNYGYTFGSGTRLTVV.

This clonotype occurred many times. This chain uses TRBV10-3 with TRBJ1-5, with unresolved D. CDR1 and CDR2 from the germline V gene are ENHRY and SYGVKD. There are 13 residues in the CDR3. V was pared by 4 bases and J by 0 bases, with 4 bases between. The CDR3 reads CAISAVSNQPQHF. As DNA, the CDR3 is TGTGCCATCAGTGCTGTTAGCAATCAGCCCCAGCATTTT.

The chain is built from TRBV13 and TRBJ2-1; 12 nucleotides agree with TRBD2. Germline trimming cut 5 bases from V and 8 bases from J; bases unmatched to any gene: 7. Germline CDR1 is PRHDT and CDR2 is FYEKMQ (reference sequence). The CDR3 contains 15 residues. The CDR3 protein is CASSLPTSGGHEQFF. The DNA for the CDR3 is TGTGCCAGCAGCCTACCCACTAGCGGGGGGCATGAGCAGTTCTTC.

This clonotype was seen repeatedly, ten times or more. The rearrangement joins TRBV5-1 to TRBJ2-2; D tentatively reads TRBD1 or TRBD2 (6 bases each). This CDR3 is built from 18 residues. Trimming shortened V by 0 bases and J by 3 bases, and 18 bases separated the two germline ends. Germline V gene sequence: CDR1 SGHRS, CDR2 YFSETQ. CDR3 nucleotides: TGCGCCAGCAGCTTGGTCGGTGAAGGGGGGAGAGACACCGGGGAGCTGTTTTTT. Its protein is CASSLVGEGGRDTGELFF. The variable domain in full, with the rest retrieved from reference TRBV5-1 and TRBJ2-2, is KAGVTQTPRYLIKTRGQQVTLSCSPISGHRSVSWYQQTPGQGLQFLFEYFSETQRNKGNFPGRFSGRQFSNSRSEMNVSTLELGDSALYLCASSLVGEGGRDTGELFFGEGSRLTVL.

This clonotype was seen only once. The chain joins TRBV7-9 to TRBJ2-1; D is possibly TRBD1 (6 bases). Germline lookup yields CDR1 SEHNR and CDR2 FQNEAQ (reference sequence). V dropped 8 bases and J dropped 8 bases, with 19 bases sitting between them. This CDR3 comprises 14 residues. CDR3 in amino acids: CASAEGRGLYEQFF. The CDR3 nucleotides read TGTGCCAGCGCCGAGGGCAGGGGATTGTATGAGCAGTTCTTC.

A note on this clonotype: Since no conserved phenylalanine or tryptophan closes the CDR3, a read error is the likely cause. The genes are TRBV6-1 and TRBJ1-5; the D gene is possibly TRBD1 (5 bases). The CDR3 loop spans 13 amino acids. Between the trimmed V and J ends, which lost 2 bases and 7 bases, there was a span of 9 bases. Germline CDR1 reads MNHNS; CDR2 reads SASEGT. The CDR3 protein is CASSEQGGQPQHY. CDR3 in DNA: TGTGCCAGCAGTGAACAGGGAGGCCAGCCCCAGCATTAT.

This clonotype was picked up many times. This sequence joins TRBV4-3 and TRBJ2-3; 8 bases align to TRBD2. V shed 1 base and J 2 bases; nucleotides not matched to a gene: 8. The CDR3 is 17 amino acids. CDR1 is LGHNA and CDR2 is YSLEER in the germline V gene. CDR3 DNA: TGCGCCAGCAGCCAAGGGCCAGCGGGGGCCACCACAGATACGCAGTATTTT. Its protein is CASSQGPAGATTDTQYF.

The table lists this clonotype with many counts. The chain uses TRBV7-2 and TRBJ2-3, with 12 bases that match TRBD2. Germline trimming cut 4 bases from V and 4 bases from J; bases unmatched to any gene: 3. Germline-derived CDR1 and CDR2 are SGHTA and FQGNSA. The CDR3 spans 15 residues. The CDR3 bases are TGTGCCAGCAGCTCTAGCGGGGGGGCCCCAGATACGCAGTATTTT. It specifies CASSSSGGAPDTQYF. Supplemented by reference TRBV7-2 and TRBJ2-3, the full variable domain reads GAGVSQSPSNKVTEKGKDVELRCDPISGHTALYWYRQSLGQGLEFLIYFQGNSAPDKSGLPSDRFSAERTGGSVSTLTIQRTQQEDSAVYLCASSSSGGAPDTQYFGPGTRLTVL.

This rearrangement joins TRBV7-9 to TRBJ2-1, with D tentatively TRBD1 (6 bases). In germline, CDR1 is SEHNR, CDR2 FQNEAQ (reference sequence). V was cut by 5 bases and J by 4 bases, with 12 bases left in between. The CDR3 runs to 14 residues. This CDR3 is CASSLDSLYNEQFF. The CDR3 DNA reads as TGTGCCAGCAGCCTGGACAGCCTATACAATGAGCAGTTCTTC.

This clonotype was found a few times. The gene calls are TRBV4-3 and TRBJ1-1; a possible D gene is TRBD1 (5 bases). Trimming pared 1 base from V and 0 bases from J, leaving 15 bases between. There are 17 residues in the CDR3. CDR1 is LGHNA, CDR2 YSLEER, per germline. As DNA, the CDR3 is TGCGCCAGCAGCCAAGGGGCCGTTGGGGCCATGAACACTGAAGCTTTCTTT. It is translated as CASSQGAVGAMNTEAFF.

Only one count was recorded for this clonotype. The chain carries TRBV6-1 and TRBJ2-3, with 10 bases that match TRBD2. The V gene end was trimmed by 6 bases and the J gene end by 4 bases; junction bases not matched to a gene: 4. Germline CDR1 MNHNS, CDR2 SASEGT. The CDR3 spans 14 residues. The CDR3 nucleotides read TGTGCCAGCAGAAGCGGGGGGGAAGCAGATACGCAGTATTTT. Its translation: CASRSGGEADTQYF.

This clonotype was detected only a few times. This chain joins TRBV7-8 and TRBJ2-2; D remains ambiguous. V lost 2 bases, J lost 7 bases, and 11 bases lay in between. The CDR3 covers 14 residues. Germline values: CDR1 SGHVS, CDR2 FQNEAQ. The CDR3 protein is CASSLLLGNGELFF. CDR3 bases: TGTGCCAGCAGCTTACTTTTGGGGAACGGGGAGCTGTTTTTT.

This clonotype was observed a handful of times. The rearrangement uses TRBV20-1 and TRBJ1-2, with D perhaps TRBD1 (6 bases). From germline, CDR1 is DFQATT and CDR2 SNEGSKA (reference sequence). The CDR3 contains 14 residues. V lost 3 bases and J lost 7, with 18 bases in between. The CDR3 here is CSASVKDRSVGYTF. As DNA, the CDR3 is TGCAGTGCTAGCGTTAAAGACAGGTCCGTTGGCTACACCTTC.

This clonotype occurred many times. The gene calls are TRBV6-5 and TRBJ2-7; D may be TRBD1 (6 bases). V was cut by 2 bases and J by 5 bases, with 16 bases left in between. The CDR3 totals 15 residues. Germline V gene sequence: CDR1 MNHEY, CDR2 SVGAGI. The CDR3 protein is CASSYRASGGHEQYF. The CDR3 DNA is TGTGCCAGCAGTTACAGGGCATCTGGGGGCCACGAGCAGTACTTC.

This clonotype appeared a few times. The rearrangement links TRBV6-2 or TRBV6-3 to TRBJ2-1, with TRBD1 identical over 10 bases. V shed 7 bases, J shed 6 bases, and the junction held 9 bases outside the gene matches. CDR1 and CDR2 from the germline V gene are MNHEY and SVGEGT. The CDR3 has 15 amino acids. The CDR3 bases are TGTGCCAGCACCCCTGGGACAGGGGTAAGCAATGAGCAGTTCTTC. The encoded protein is CASTPGTGVSNEQFF.

J is TRBJ1-1 and V is TRBV7-9; D is unresolved. This CDR3 has 14 amino acids. V was pared by 1 base and J by 8 bases, with 14 bases between. The V gene's germline CDR1 is SEHNR and CDR2 FQNEAQ (reference sequence). This CDR3 is CASSLESHLGEAFF. The CDR3 DNA is TGTGCCAGCAGCTTAGAGTCTCACTTGGGGGAAGCTTTCTTT.